These 16 T cell receptor beta chains share one sample of origin, sequenced in a study of blood T cell repertoires in COVID-19. Data came from immunoSEQ multiplex PCR; TCRdb stores just in-frame clones and leaves some out. The profile covers roughly 250,000 clones, with 85% to 90% appearing a single time and around 2% taken by the ten largest. Source material: PBMCs or T cells enriched from blood (not recorded which). The receptor source for this set is a woman under 30 who had recovered from COVID-19.

The chain uses TRBV5-1 and TRBJ1-2; 10 nucleotides match TRBD1. Per germline, CDR1 SGHRS and CDR2 YFSETQ. J was trimmed by 6 bases and V by 3 bases; bases with no gene match: 5. This CDR3 has 14 residues. The CDR3: CASSWGQGNDGYTF. The CDR3 DNA follows: TGCGCCAGCAGCTGGGGACAGGGGAACGATGGCTACACCTTC. The full variable domain, its missing parts supplied by reference TRBV5-1 and TRBJ1-2, is KAGVTQTPRYLIKTRGQQVTLSCSPISGHRSVSWYQQTPGQGLQFLFEYFSETQRNKGNFPGRFSGRQFSNSRSEMNVSTLELGDSALYLCASSWGQGNDGYTFGSGTRLTVV.

The gene calls are TRBV4-1 and TRBJ2-7, with 9 nucleotides matching TRBD1. Germline V gene sequence: CDR1 MGHRA, CDR2 YSYEKL. CDR3 length: 17 amino acids. V dropped 4 bases and J dropped 5; count of bases not matched to a gene: 15. This CDR3 is CASSRAVTGTGRHEQYF. CDR3 coding DNA: TGCGCCAGCAGCCGCGCTGTTACCGGGACAGGGCGGCACGAGCAGTACTTC.

V gene TRBV5-1 combines with J gene TRBJ2-7; 7 nucleotides match TRBD2. Germline lookup yields CDR1 SGHRS and CDR2 YFSETQ. J gave up 2 bases and V 5 bases, and 22 bases lay outside the gene matches. The CDR3 has 19 residues. The DNA for the CDR3 is TGCGCCAGCAGTCACGATTCGGCGGGGGATTCGCTACATGCCTACGAGCAGTACTTC. Protein: CASSHDSAGDSLHAYEQYF.

The chain has TRBV6-1 and TRBJ2-5; unclear D gene. Trimming took 2 bases from V and 5 from J, leaving 6 bases between them. This CDR3 is 12 amino acids long. CDR1 MNHNS and CDR2 SASEGT come from the germline V gene. The DNA for the CDR3 is TGTGCCAGCAGTGAACTGTTGGAGACCCAGTACTTC. Translated: CASSELLETQYF.

The chain joins TRBV18 to TRBJ1-3, with D possibly being TRBD1 (5 bases). V lost 3 bases, J lost 4 bases, and 13 bases lay in between. Germline V gene lookup returns CDR1 KGHSH and CDR2 LQKENI. CDR3 length: 15 amino acids. CDR3 protein: CASSPPTRVGNTIYF. CDR3 sequence (DNA): TGTGCCAGCTCACCCCCTACCAGGGTCGGAAACACCATATATTTT.

The chain employs TRBV7-9 and TRBJ2-7; maybe TRBD2 (5 bases). The V gene's germline CDR1 is SEHNR and CDR2 FQNEAQ (reference sequence). The CDR3 totals 13 residues. Trimming left V 4 bases short and J 1 base short, with 8 bases between. The DNA of the CDR3 is TGTGCCAGCAGCTACGGCGGGTCCTACGAGCAGTACTTC. As protein: CASSYGGSYEQYF.

The chain links TRBV5-6 to TRBJ2-2; D gene ambiguous. This CDR3 is built from 13 residues. Germline lookup yields CDR1 SGHDT and CDR2 YYEEEE. Trimming cost V 0 bases and J 4 bases, with 4 bases left between them. The CDR3 region has the DNA TGTGCCAGCAGCTTGGCGGTCACCGGGGAGCTGTTTTTT. Protein: CASSLAVTGELFF.

The chain links TRBV5-8 to TRBJ2-7; a weak D match, TRBD1 (6 bases). The CDR3 contains 13 residues. Trimming stripped 4 bases from V and 5 bases from J, with 13 bases between. The V gene's germline CDR1 is SGHTS and CDR2 YDEGEE. The CDR3 region has the DNA TGTGCCAGCAGCCCCAGGGGTGGCCACGAGCAGTACTTC. Residues: CASSPRGGHEQYF.

This clone was detected a few times. At the DNA level, this CDR3 is encoded by other sequences in the same sample as well. This chain connects TRBV27 to TRBJ1-5, with 9 bases identical to TRBD1. The J segment lost 4 bases and the V segment lost 5 bases, leaving 6 bases of the junction unmatched. The CDR3 runs 15 residues. CDR1 and CDR2 (germline): MNHEY, SMNVEV (reference sequence). CDR3 DNA sequence: TGTGCCAGCAGTCCGGGACAGGGTCTTAATCAGCCCCAGCATTTT. As protein: CASSPGQGLNQPQHF.

The chain links TRBV18 to TRBJ2-4; 10 bases are a match to TRBD2. Looked up from germline, CDR1 is KGHSH and CDR2 is LQKENI. The V segment lost 2 bases and the J segment 5 bases; nucleotides outside the gene matches: 15. The CDR3 runs 19 residues. Here the CDR3 DNA reads TGTGCCAGCTCACCAGGCCTCAGCGGGGGGGCCGCTTACCAAAACATTCAGTACTTC. Translation: CASSPGLSGGAAYQNIQYF.

CDR3 protein: CASSLGTYNTGELFF. CDR3 DNA: TGTGCCAGCAGCTTAGGGACTTATAACACCGGGGAGCTGTTTTTT. This rearrangement joins TRBV7-3 to TRBJ2-2, with D perhaps TRBD2 (6 bases). This CDR3 has 15 residues. V lost 2 bases, J lost 2 bases, and 9 bases lay in between. CDR1 and CDR2 from the germline V gene are SGHTA and FQGTGA.

The chain combines TRBV28 with TRBJ1-6, with no clear D. Trimming stripped 8 bases from V and 7 bases from J, with 9 bases between. The length of the CDR3 is 12 residues. Germline V CDR1 and CDR2: MDHEN, SYDVKM. The CDR3 protein is CASGQQNSPLHF. The CDR3 coding sequence is TGTGCCAGCGGGCAACAGAATTCACCCCTCCACTTT.

The rearrangement links TRBV19 to TRBJ1-2; 8 bases agree with TRBD1. Losses at the gene ends were 0 bases for V and 5 bases for J; bases not matched to a gene: 14. In germline, CDR1 is LNHDA, CDR2 SQIVND (reference sequence). The CDR3 sequence is 18 residues long. The CDR3 spells CASSIDRGGRDRPYGYTF. DNA of the CDR3: TGTGCCAGTAGTATAGATCGCGGGGGCCGGGACAGGCCGTATGGCTACACCTTC.

V is TRBV20-1 and J is TRBJ2-1; 7 bases are shared with TRBD2. CDR1 and CDR2 from the germline V gene are DFQATT and SNEGSKA (reference sequence). The CDR3 is made up of 11 amino acids. The V gene end was trimmed by 4 bases and the J gene end by 12 bases; junction bases not matched to a gene: 6. This chain's CDR3 is CSAISGTRQFF. The CDR3 DNA reads as TGCAGTGCTATAAGCGGGACGAGGCAGTTCTTC.

The V call is TRBV2, the J call TRBJ2-7; 7 positions agree with TRBD1. The CDR3 sequence is 12 residues long. V shed 9 bases, J shed 1 base, and the junction held 3 bases outside the gene matches. Germline CDR1 is SNHLY and CDR2 is FYNNEI. As DNA, the CDR3 is TGTGCCAGAGGGACAGCTTCCTACGAGCAGTACTTC. Translating gives CARGTASYEQYF.

The V and J genes are TRBV5-1 and TRBJ2-7; no reliable D call. CDR1 and CDR2 (germline): SGHRS, YFSETQ. CDR3 length equals 15 residues. The V gene lost 5 bases and the J gene lost 1 base, with 16 bases spanning the gap. The CDR3 region has the DNA TGCGCCAGCAGGTTCGGCCAGACGGAGTCCTACGAGCAGTACTTC. Translated, it gives CASRFGQTESYEQYF.